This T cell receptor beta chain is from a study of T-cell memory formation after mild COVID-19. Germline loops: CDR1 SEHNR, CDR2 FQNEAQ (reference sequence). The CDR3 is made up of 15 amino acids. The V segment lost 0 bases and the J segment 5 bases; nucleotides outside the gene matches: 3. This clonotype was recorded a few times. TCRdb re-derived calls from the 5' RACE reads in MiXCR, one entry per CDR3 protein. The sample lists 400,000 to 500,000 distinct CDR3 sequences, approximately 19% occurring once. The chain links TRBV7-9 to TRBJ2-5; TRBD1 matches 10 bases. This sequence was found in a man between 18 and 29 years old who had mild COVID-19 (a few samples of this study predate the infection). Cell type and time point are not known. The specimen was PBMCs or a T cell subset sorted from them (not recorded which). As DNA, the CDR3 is TGTGCCAGCAGCTTAGCAGACAGGGGGCAGGAGACCCAGTACTTC. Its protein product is CASSLADRGQETQYF.